The rows below give T cell receptor beta chains drawn from one sample of a study of T cell responses to AZD1222 COVID-19 vaccine. Sequencing used immunoSEQ multiplex PCR; TCRdb keeps in-frame clones, though not all of them. The profile shows fewer than 90,000 clones, 75% to 90% of them singletons. The sample in question was peripheral blood, obtained on day 0 of AZD1222 vaccination. These receptors were obtained from an adult in good health. CDR3s include the opening cysteine and the closing phenylalanine or tryptophan.

>TRBJ2-2|TRBV9
CASSPSHTGELFF
>TRBJ1-6|TRBV18
CASSPNTGTRGSPLHF
>TRBJ1-4|TRBV6-1
CASSDSWGEKLFF
>TRBJ1-1|TRBV30
CAFSSGTEAFF
>TRBJ1-4|TRBV4-2
CASSQDSGTMKVKLFF
>TRBJ2-7|TRBV18
CASSPAGLAGGSYEQYF
>TRBJ2-1|TRBV30
CAWSQNNEQFF
>TRBJ1-1|TRBV7-6
CASSLIERNTEAFF
>TRBJ2-3|TRBV5-1
CASSAGGGGGTDTQYF
>TRBJ2-5|TRBV5-1
CASSLRPGTGGGETQYF
>TRBJ1-5|TRBV30
CAWRERGQGGNQPQHF
>TRBJ2-1|TRBV19
CASGLGNNEQFF
>TRBJ2-2|TRBV11-2
CASSFGRGDRTGELFF
>TRBJ1-5|TRBV6-4
CASFSRARPQHF
>TRBJ2-1|TRBV7-2
CASSRPGGSYNEQFF
>TRBJ2-7|TRBV3-1/TRBV3-2
CASSQQPTSYEQYF
>TRBJ1-3|TRBV6-5
CASSYSPDTSGNTIYF
>TRBJ2-1|TRBV2
CASKQRTGDHNEQFF
>TRBJ2-1|TRBV18
CASSPPTRSNEQFF
>TRBJ2-7|TRBV19
CASSHGTGFYEQYF
>TRBJ1-5|TRBV29-1
CSVGRGDDQPQHF
>TRBJ2-3|TRBV28
CASSAPDTQYF
>TRBJ2-7|TRBV12-5
CASKGSYEQYF
>TRBJ2-2|TRBV24-1
CATSNPTGAGELFF
>TRBJ2-3|TRBV9
CASSVGGIVSTDTQYF
>TRBJ1-1|TRBV5-1
CASSLTRRTTEAFF
>TRBJ1-4|TRBV19
CASSPQGANEKLFF